This TCR beta chain was sequenced during a study of blood T cell repertoires in COVID-19. Produced via immunoSEQ multiplex PCR; TCRdb's table is partial and in-frame only. This table holds about 130,000 clones, around four fifths found once. The clonotype comes from a man older than 75 with acute or convalescent COVID-19. Sequencing was performed on peripheral blood.

Here the CDR3 reads CAIKQGAGELFF. CDR3 coding DNA: TGTGCCATCAAACAGGGGGCCGGGGAGCTGTTTTTT. The rearrangement links TRBV10-3 to TRBJ2-2; 8 nucleotides align to TRBD1. Germline V gene sequence: CDR1 ENHRY, CDR2 SYGVKD. This CDR3 has 12 residues. V shed 7 bases and J 6 bases; nucleotides not matched to a gene: 1.